These T cell receptor beta chains were read from a single sample in a study of STAT5B mutations in CD4+ large granular lymphocyte leukemia. Produced via immunoSEQ multiplex PCR; TCRdb's table is partial and in-frame only. The table shows some 21,000 clones, with over 60% occurring only once. Input material: CD4+ T cells from blood buffy coats. The receptors derive from a human donor in good health. The CDR3 runs from the conserved cysteine through the conserved F or W. A D gene is named only where the DNA matches it firmly. Some rows have no size entry. The others give once, few or many, or a class for an expanded clone.

j_call v_call clone_size d_call cdr3_nt cdr3_aa
TRBJ2-1 TRBV6-1 NA NA TGTGCCAGCAGTGGAAGTCGGGACGGAGTATTTCCCTACAATGAGCAGTTCTTC CASSGSRDGVFPYNEQFF
TRBJ1-1 TRBV10-3 NA TRBD1 TGTGCCATCAGTGGGGGACAGTTAATGAACACTGAAGCTTTCTTT CAISGGQLMNTEAFF
TRBJ1-5 TRBV6-5 once NA TGTGCCAGCAGTTACGACAGTAGCAATCAGCCCCAGCATTTT CASSYDSSNQPQHF
TRBJ2-5 TRBV5-6 NA TRBD1 TGTGCCAGCAGTTCCGGCCAGGGGGCAAGGGAGACCCAGTACTTC CASSSGQGARETQYF
TRBJ1-6 TRBV5-1 NA NA TGCGCCAGCACCGCTTCTCCGGGGAATTCACCCCTCCACTTT CASTASPGNSPLHF
TRBJ2-3 TRBV28 once NA TGTGCCAGCAGTTCGAGACCATCAGATACGCAGTATTTT CASSSRPSDTQYF
TRBJ2-3 TRBV6-6 NA NA TGTGCCAGCAGTTACGCAGGGGTGGATACGCAGTATTTT CASSYAGVDTQYF
TRBJ1-2 TRBV5-1 NA TRBD1 TGCGCCAGCAGGACGACAGGGAACTATGGCTACACCTTC CASRTTGNYGYTF
TRBJ1-4 TRBV4-2 NA NA TGTGCCAGCAACCAAACAACCCAGAGGAACGCTAATGAAAAACTGTTTTTT CASNQTTQRNANEKLFF
TRBJ1-2 TRBV7-8 NA NA TGTGCCAGCAGCTTCGGATCCTTAGGGGGGGTATATTATGGCTACACCTTC CASSFGSLGGVYYGYTF
TRBJ2-7 TRBV7-8 NA NA TGTGCCAGCAGCTACGGACAGCCGGGCATCTACGAGCAGTACTTC CASSYGQPGIYEQYF
TRBJ1-4 TRBV4-1 NA NA TGCGCCAGCAGCCAAGTTGGACCAGGGGAAAAACTGTTTTTT CASSQVGPGEKLFF
TRBJ2-3 TRBV6-5 NA NA TGTGCCAGCACTCCGGCGGGGCCAGATACGCAGTATTTT CASTPAGPDTQYF
TRBJ2-2 TRBV11-2 NA TRBD2 TGTGCCAGCAGCCGCCCCCCGGGGGTCCCTAGCGGCACCGGGGAGCTGTTTTTT CASSRPPGVPSGTGELFF
TRBJ2-1 TRBV6-4 NA TRBD2 TGTGCCAGCAGTGACGCCGCGGAGGGCGGGAGATCCTACAATGAGCAGTTCTTC CASSDAAEGGRSYNEQFF
TRBJ2-3 TRBV5-4 NA TRBD2 TGTGCCAGCTCTGTGACTAGCGGGGCCGGGGATACGCAGTATTTT CASSVTSGAGDTQYF
TRBJ2-3 TRBV9 NA TRBD2 TGTGCCAGCAGCTTCGGGACTAGCGGAAGCACAGATACGCAGTATTTT CASSFGTSGSTDTQYF
TRBJ2-3 TRBV5-1 NA NA TGCGCCAACAGGCGATCGCCGGATACAGATACGCAGTATTTT CANRRSPDTDTQYF
TRBJ1-1 TRBV5-1 NA TRBD1 TGCGCCAGCAGCTTGGCCCAGGGGGGGAACACTGAAGCTTTCTTT CASSLAQGGNTEAFF
TRBJ2-6 TRBV30 NA NA TGTGCCTGGAGAGCCGGGTCTGGGGCCAACGTCCTGACTTTC CAWRAGSGANVLTF
TRBJ2-1 TRBV7-9 few TRBD2 TGTGCCAGCAGCCTACTAGCGGGAGCGTACAATGAGCAGTTCTTC CASSLLAGAYNEQFF
TRBJ1-1 TRBV10-1 NA NA TGCGCCAGCAGCGGACGGATGAACACTGAAGCTTTCTTT CASSGRMNTEAFF
TRBJ2-3 TRBV7-9 NA NA TGTGCCAGCAGCTTAGGGTTACTTGAGGATACGCAGTATTTT CASSLGLLEDTQYF
TRBJ1-2 TRBV9 NA TRBD1 TGTGCCAGCAGCGTAGAGGTCAGGGGGGACTATGGCTACACCTTC CASSVEVRGDYGYTF
TRBJ1-3 TRBV4-1 NA NA TGCGCCAGCAGCCAAGACAGGGGTGGAAACACCATATATTTT CASSQDRGGNTIYF
TRBJ2-7 TRBV5-1 NA NA TGCGCCAGCAGCCACGAGGGGGTCCCCTACGAGCAGTACTTC CASSHEGVPYEQYF
TRBJ2-7 TRBV9 NA TRBD2 TGTGCCAGCAGCCGACTAGCGGGAGCGAGTGAGCAGTACTTC CASSRLAGASEQYF
TRBJ1-3 TRBV4-1 NA NA TGCGCCAGCAGCCAGTTTCTCACAGCCTACTTCTCTGGAAACACCATATATTTT CASSQFLTAYFSGNTIYF
TRBJ1-5 TRBV6-5 NA NA TGTGCCAGCAGATCGTATAGCAATCAGCCCCAGCATTTT CASRSYSNQPQHF
TRBJ2-3 TRBV18 NA NA TGTGCCAGCTCACCGGAGGAGGGGGCGAGCTCAGATACGCAGTATTTT CASSPEEGASSDTQYF
TRBJ1-2 TRBV9 NA NA TGTGCCAGCAGCGTAAATGAGGGTTGGGGCTATGGCTACACCTTC CASSVNEGWGYGYTF
TRBJ2-1 TRBV7-7 NA NA TGTGCCAGCAGCCCGTCCTCCTCCTACAATGAGCAGTTCTTC CASSPSSSYNEQFF
TRBJ2-1 TRBV7-2 NA NA TGTGCCAGCAGCTTAACGGTAGTCAGTCAGCAGTTCTTC CASSLTVVSQQFF
TRBJ1-1 TRBV10-3 NA NA TGTGCCATCAGTGAGTCGGATGGAATGAACACTGAAGCTTTCTTT CAISESDGMNTEAFF
TRBJ1-1 TRBV18 few NA TGTGCCAGCTCACCTTTAAGGGGCGGAGGGACTGAAGCTTTCTTT CASSPLRGGGTEAFF
TRBJ2-7 TRBV6-1 NA TRBD2 TGTGCCAGCAGTGACGCCGGGACTAGTTTGGTGCAGTACTTC CASSDAGTSLVQYF
TRBJ2-2 TRBV5-1 NA NA TGCGCCAGCATGGAGGGAAACACCGGGGAGCTGTTTTTT CASMEGNTGELFF
TRBJ1-5 TRBV10-3 few TRBD1 TGTGCCATCAGTGAGTCAACAGGGGTAGATCAGCCCCAGCATTTT CAISESTGVDQPQHF
TRBJ1-5 TRBV7-8 NA NA TGTGCCAGCAGCGCCCAATTTACGGTGGATAGCAATCAGCCCCAGCATTTT CASSAQFTVDSNQPQHF
TRBJ2-2 TRBV9 once NA TGTGCCAGCAGCCCAACTGGGGGAGGTAGCACCGGGGAGCTGTTTTTT CASSPTGGGSTGELFF
TRBJ2-7 TRBV11-3 NA NA TGTGCCAGCAGCTTAGTCACCAGAAAGGAGGAGCAGTACTTC CASSLVTRKEEQYF
TRBJ1-6 TRBV28 NA TRBD1 TGTGTCACAGGGGGCTCCTATAATTCACCCCTCCACTTT CVTGGSYNSPLHF
TRBJ1-1 TRBV7-2 NA NA TGTGCCAGCAGCCAGGGGCGGAGTAGCACTGAAGCTTTCTTT CASSQGRSSTEAFF
TRBJ2-1 TRBV7-7 NA NA TGTGCCAGCAGCCAAGGTTCCTACAATGAGCAGTTCTTC CASSQGSYNEQFF
TRBJ2-3 TRBV6-1 NA NA TGTGCCAGCAGTGAAAACCCTCTCGTTGCTAGCACAGATACGCAGTATTTT CASSENPLVASTDTQYF
TRBJ2-7 TRBV11-3 few NA TGTGCCAGCAGCTTAGGTACCTACGAGCAGTACTTC CASSLGTYEQYF
TRBJ2-5 TRBV5-4 once TRBD2 TGTGCCAGTAGCTCCGGACTAGCGGGAGAGACCCAGTACTTC CASSSGLAGETQYF
TRBJ2-2 TRBV9 NA TRBD2 TGTGCCAGCAGCCCCCCCGGACTAGAAGTCACCGGGGAGCTGTTTTTT CASSPPGLEVTGELFF
TRBJ2-5 TRBV28 NA TRBD1 TGTGCCAGCAGTTTAGCCGCGGACAGGGACCAAGAGACCCAGTACTTC CASSLAADRDQETQYF
TRBJ2-7 TRBV7-5 NA NA TGTGCCAGAAGTCCCGGGTCCTACGAGCAGTACTTC CARSPGSYEQYF
TRBJ2-7 TRBV10-2 NA TRBD1 TGCGCCAGCAGTGATAGGACAGGGGGCGTCTACGAGCAGTACTTC CASSDRTGGVYEQYF
TRBJ2-5 TRBV9 NA TRBD2 TGTGCCAGCAGCGTCGGGGCGGGAGGGCGAGAGACCCAGTACTTC CASSVGAGGRETQYF
TRBJ1-1 TRBV25-1 few NA TGTGCCAGCAGTGAATGGGCGGAGAACACTGAAGCTTTCTTT CASSEWAENTEAFF
TRBJ2-3 TRBV6-1 few NA TGTGCCAGCAGGGACAACAGGGGCACAGATACGCAGTATTTT CASRDNRGTDTQYF
TRBJ2-7 TRBV30 NA NA TGTGCCTGGAGTCTAACAGGGTACGAGCAGTACTTC CAWSLTGYEQYF